The clone carrying this T cell receptor (beta chain) has only a few counts. The antigen is unknown. This record comes from a study of identical twins. Study observations and caveats: Findings came from cross-sectional statistics, without long-term follow-up of donors. In monozygotic twins, models underestimated the sharing of out-of-frame TCR alpha.

Unique molecular identifiers were present on the cDNA, which also gained a universal primer site by template switching. TCRdb analysed the 5' RACE reads with MiXCR anew, one entry per CDR3 protein. The sample yields some 440,000 distinct CDR3 sequences, roughly a quarter seen once. V was cut by 5 bases and J by 6 bases, with 16 bases left in between. Germline V gene sequence: CDR1 MNHNS, CDR2 SASEGT. This CDR3 region has 15 residues. The same sample was also studied in work on T cells expressing NK-cell markers. That work states: These clonotypes also led the CD3+CD56-NKG2C+ fraction in a few donors.

This chain links TRBV6-1 with TRBJ2-2; D not resolved. Sequenced input: CD4+ T cells sorted from blood. The TCR was taken from a woman aged 18-30 years in good health. This chain's CDR3 is CASSRDPAVAGELFF. In nucleotides, the CDR3 is TGTGCCAGCAGTCGTGACCCCGCGGTTGCCGGGGAGCTGTTTTTT.